This T cell receptor (beta chain) comes out of a study of blood T cell repertoires in COVID-19. Study background: PBMCs, B-cell-depleted T cells, or T cells were the source of the cDNA or gDNA that made up the material.

In the source study's methods: Amplification of reference gene primers provided the estimated nucleated cell counts. Some clones are missing from TCRdb's copy, which holds only in-frame ones; the method was immunoSEQ multiplex PCR. From that table come the V and J calls and clone size; the DNA was used to work out D and trimming. The sample has roughly 73,000 clones, about 92% seen once; the top ten hold 1.4% to 1.5%. Trimming removed 6 bases from V and 7 bases from J, with 16 bases in between. The length of the CDR3 is 15 residues. Germline V lookup: CDR1 SGHTA, CDR2 FQGNSA. Sequencing was carried out using peripheral blood. This chain connects TRBV7-2 to TRBJ1-6, with D unresolved. This clonotype was sampled from a man aged 50-60 years with acute or convalescent COVID-19. CDR3 in amino acids: CASRLKSLQNSPLHF. Written as DNA, the CDR3 is TGTGCCAGCAGATTAAAGTCACTGCAAAATTCACCCCTCCACTTT.